Shown below are 27 T cell receptor beta chains from a single sample sequenced in a study of T cells in Graves' hyperthyroidism and ophthalmopathy. The CDR3 regions of TCR beta were amplified from RNA transcripts. The study used the HTBI primer set for a first-round RT-PCR of the TCR CDR3. Each CDR3 protein gets one entry after TCRdb re-called the multiplex PCR reads with MiXCR. Altogether about 560,000 distinct CDR3 sequences are present, over 15% being singletons, with the ten largest covering around 18%. The sequenced sample consisted of blood. The receptors shown here come from a young woman with Graves' hyperthyroidism.

The sample holds a few counts of this clonotype. The chain recombines TRBV28 with TRBJ2-2; 8 nucleotides match TRBD1. CDR1 and CDR2 from the germline V gene are MDHEN and SYDVKM. The CDR3 spans 17 residues. V shed 6 bases and J 4 bases; nucleotides not matched to a gene: 13. Here the CDR3 DNA reads TGTGCCAGCAGGCGGAGATCTGGACAGGGCGGCACCGGGGAGCTGTTTTTT. It specifies CASRRRSGQGGTGELFF. Supplemented by reference TRBV28 and TRBJ2-2, the full variable domain reads DVKVTQSSRYLVKRTGEKVFLECVQDMDHENMFWYRQDPGLGLRLIYFSYDVKMKEKGDIPEGYSVSREKKERFSLILESASTNQTSMYLCASRRRSGQGGTGELFFGEGSRLTVL.

The V and J genes are TRBV13 and TRBJ2-7; D is undetermined. Trimming removed 2 bases from V and 1 base from J, with 6 bases in between. Germline assignment: CDR1 PRHDT and CDR2 FYEKMQ (reference sequence). This CDR3 region has 13 residues. The CDR3 protein is CASSLWQSYEQYF. CDR3 in DNA: TGTGCCAGCAGCTTATGGCAGTCCTACGAGCAGTACTTC.

This clonotype occurred a few times. This rearrangement joins TRBV30 to TRBJ2-7; D is possibly TRBD2 (5 bases). CDR1 is GTSNPN, CDR2 SVGIG, per germline (reference sequence). Trimming removed 2 bases from V and 2 bases from J, with 10 bases in between. The CDR3 spans 13 residues. The CDR3 DNA is TGTGCCTGGAGTAGCAGCGGCCCCTACGAGCAGTACTTC. It yields the protein CAWSSSGPYEQYF.

The chain uses TRBV20-1 and TRBJ1-2, with D maybe TRBD1 (5 bases). Trimming stripped 5 bases from V and 0 bases from J, with 10 bases between. This CDR3 is 13 amino acids long. Germline values: CDR1 DFQATT, CDR2 SNEGSKA (reference sequence). The CDR3 here is CSAPTATNYGYTF. CDR3 nucleotide sequence: TGCAGTGCTCCGACAGCTACTAACTATGGCTACACCTTC.

This clonotype was picked up many times. The V gene is TRBV28, the J gene TRBJ1-1, with D hard to call. The CDR3 runs 14 residues. V lost 1 base to trimming and J lost 4 bases, with 10 bases between them. Germline CDR1 reads MDHEN; CDR2 reads SYDVKM. The CDR3 region has the DNA TGTGCCAGCAGTTTATTTCTCCACACCACTGAAGCTTTCTTT. Its translation is CASSLFLHTTEAFF.

This chain connects TRBV13 to TRBJ2-3, with 9 bases that match TRBD2. J gave up 4 bases and V 5 bases, and 7 bases lay outside the gene matches. The CDR3 is made up of 15 amino acids. The germline V gene encodes CDR1 PRHDT and CDR2 FYEKMQ (reference sequence). The CDR3 loop reads CASSTRSGSADTQYF. Here the CDR3 DNA reads TGTGCCAGCAGCACCCGTAGCGGGAGTGCAGATACGCAGTATTTT.

This clonotype was recorded a few times. The J gene is TRBJ2-3, the V gene TRBV7-9; the match to TRBD2 covers 8 bases. The V gene's germline CDR1 is SEHNR and CDR2 FQNEAQ (reference sequence). Trimming at V came to 4 bases and at J to 5 bases, leaving 11 bases not matched to a gene. This CDR3 region has 16 residues. The CDR3 region is CASSSGVERGIDTQYF. CDR3 nucleotides: TGTGCCAGCAGCTCGGGGGTCGAGCGGGGGATAGATACGCAGTATTTT. The entire variable domain, with the rest obtained from reference TRBV7-9 and TRBJ2-3, is as follows: DTGVSQNPRHKITKRGQNVTFRCDPISEHNRLYWYRQTLGQGPEFLTYFQNEAQLEKSRLLSDRFSAERPKGSFSTLEIQRTEQGDSAMYLCASSSGVERGIDTQYFGPGTRLTVL.

The rearrangement links TRBV10-3 to TRBJ1-3, with D perhaps matching TRBD1 (5 bases). The CDR3 has 15 residues. V was clipped by 8 bases and J by 0 bases, with 14 bases between them. Per germline, CDR1 ENHRY and CDR2 SYGVKD. The CDR3 reads CAISLDGHSGNTIYF. In nucleotides, the CDR3 is TGTGCCATCTCCTTGGACGGACACTCTGGAAACACCATATATTTT.

This clonotype was found a few times. This chain links TRBV12-3 or TRBV12-4 with TRBJ2-6; either TRBD1 or TRBD2 may supply D (6 bases each). This CDR3 has 17 residues. V lost 3 bases, J lost 2 bases, and 14 bases lay in between. The CDR3 protein is CASSFGGGPPGANVLTF. The CDR3 DNA sequence: TGTGCCAGCAGTTTCGGGGGCGGCCCCCCTGGGGCCAACGTCCTGACTTTC.

This chain uses TRBV4-1 with TRBJ1-2, with D unresolved. CDR3 length equals 15 residues. V dropped 1 base and J dropped 4 bases, with 13 bases sitting between them. The germline V gene has CDR1 MGHRA and CDR2 YSYEKL. The CDR3 DNA sequence: TGCGCCAGCAGCCAAGCACCTCCGGGAGGCTATGGCTACACCTTC. It specifies CASSQAPPGGYGYTF.

This clonotype was recorded many times. V gene TRBV20-1 combines with J gene TRBJ2-4; 7 nucleotides align to TRBD1. With 5 bases clipped from V and 0 bases from J, the junction kept 7 bases outside the gene matches. Germline-derived CDR1 and CDR2 are DFQATT and SNEGSKA (reference sequence). The CDR3 spans 15 residues. CDR3 in DNA: TGCAGTGCTGAAGGGGGCCCCATAGCCAAAAACATTCAGTACTTC. Its translation: CSAEGGPIAKNIQYF.

This clonotype has a handful of counts. This chain uses TRBV20-1 with TRBJ2-1, with 8 bases lining up with TRBD2. The CDR3 extends over 13 amino acids. CDR1 and CDR2 from the germline V gene are DFQATT and SNEGSKA (reference sequence). V lost 6 bases and J lost 7; bases outside the gene matches: 8. The CDR3 reads CSARASGPNEQFF. CDR3 nucleotides: TGCAGTGCACGGGCTAGCGGGCCGAATGAGCAGTTCTTC.

The V call is TRBV11-2, the J call TRBJ2-1; 7 bases are a match to TRBD1. With V trimmed by 5 bases and J by 5 bases, 12 bases remained unmatched. The CDR3 spans 16 residues. Per the germline V gene, CDR1 is SGHAT and CDR2 is FQNNGV. The CDR3 coding sequence is TGTGCCAGCAGCCCAACTCCGGGACAGAGAAACAATGAGCAGTTCTTC. It yields the protein CASSPTPGQRNNEQFF.

The rearrangement links TRBV12-3 or TRBV12-4 to TRBJ2-7, with 8 positions matching TRBD2. Unmatched junction bases numbered 6, after V lost 1 base and J lost 4 bases. This CDR3 spans 15 amino acids. The CDR3 region is CASSLGRGAYYEQYF. The CDR3 coding sequence is TGTGCCAGCAGTTTAGGGCGGGGGGCGTATTACGAGCAGTACTTC.

This clonotype appeared a few times. The CDR3, as DNA: TGTGCCAGCAGCGCACATCCCGCCGGGGAGCTGTTTTTT. Translated, it gives CASSAHPAGELFF. The chain uses TRBV9 and TRBJ2-2; D gene uncertain. The CDR3 totals 13 residues. Deletions cut 3 bases from V and 6 bases from J, with 9 bases between. CDR1 and CDR2 from the germline V gene are SGDLS and YYNGEE.

The rearrangement uses TRBV4-3 and TRBJ2-1; D is perhaps TRBD2 (6 bases). The germline gives CDR1 LGHNA, CDR2 YSLEER. The CDR3 contains 15 residues. Trimming stripped 1 base from V and 9 bases from J, with 16 bases between. CDR3 in amino acids: CASSQVGSDGSEQFF. The DNA for the CDR3 is TGCGCCAGCAGCCAAGTCGGGAGTGACGGCAGTGAGCAGTTCTTC.

This clonotype was detected only a few times. The chain employs TRBV10-3 and TRBJ1-3, with a possible D match to TRBD1 (6 bases). Germline-derived CDR1 and CDR2 are ENHRY and SYGVKD. CDR3 size: 16 residues. V lost 3 bases and J 1 base, leaving 13 bases between the germline ends. The CDR3 here is CAISDPGAPSGNTIYF. The CDR3 region has the DNA TGTGCCATCAGTGACCCGGGGGCCCCTTCTGGAAACACCATATATTTT.

In this sample, this clonotype turned up a few times. The chain couples TRBV20-1 to TRBJ1-4; D is perhaps TRBD1 (5 bases). Trimming took 4 bases from V and 4 from J, leaving 13 bases between them. Germline V gene sequence: CDR1 DFQATT, CDR2 SNEGSKA (reference sequence). This CDR3 spans 14 amino acids. The CDR3: CSANSDSHNEKLFF. CDR3 bases: TGCAGTGCTAACTCTGACAGCCATAATGAAAAACTGTTTTTT.

The table lists this clonotype with a few counts. V usage is TRBV14 and J usage is TRBJ1-1; D remains ambiguous. Germline values: CDR1 SGHDN, CDR2 FVKESK. V was pared by 0 bases and J by 11 bases, with 13 bases between. This CDR3 contains 13 residues. The CDR3 nucleotides are TGTGCCAGCAGCCAAGATTTCTACGGATCCGCTTTCTTT. Amino acid sequence: CASSQDFYGSAFF. Combining the CDR3 with reference TRBV14 and TRBJ1-1 gives the whole variable domain EAGVTQFPSHSVIEKGQTVTLRCDPISGHDNLYWYRRVMGKEIKFLLHFVKESKQDESGMPNNRFLAERTGGTYSTLKVQPAELEDSGVYFCASSQDFYGSAFFGQGTRLTVV.

This clonotype was counted at least ten times. The rearrangement links TRBV3-1 to TRBJ1-5, with a tentative D call TRBD1 (5 bases). Germline lookup yields CDR1 LGHDT and CDR2 YNNKEL (reference sequence). Trimming took off 4 bases at V and 6 bases at J, with 13 bases between the two ends. The CDR3 has 14 residues. CDR3 residues: CASSRGQGFQPQHF. As DNA, the CDR3 is TGTGCCAGCAGCCGCGGGCAGGGTTTTCAGCCCCAGCATTTT.

At least ten counts were recorded for this clonotype. The chain is built from TRBV7-9 and TRBJ2-1, with TRBD1 as a possible D gene (7 bases). The CDR3 consists of 14 residues. Germline CDR1 and CDR2: SEHNR and FQNEAQ (reference sequence). With 7 bases removed from V and 8 bases from J, the gap between germline ends came to 18 bases. CDR3 bases: TGTGCCAGCACCCTGGGTCAGGGGGGATATGAGCAGTTCTTC. Its translation is CASTLGQGGYEQFF.

This clonotype was seen more than once but under ten times. The chain carries TRBV7-8 and TRBJ2-5, with TRBD1 identical over 8 bases. Trimming at V came to 5 bases and at J to 4 bases, leaving 9 bases not matched to a gene. The V gene's germline CDR1 is SGHVS and CDR2 FQNEAQ. CDR3 length: 15 amino acids. The CDR3 DNA follows: TGTGCCAGCAGCGGGCTGACAGGGGTTCGAGAGACCCAGTACTTC. This sequence encodes CASSGLTGVRETQYF.

V is TRBV20-1 and J is TRBJ2-1; 16 bases map to TRBD2. Germline values: CDR1 DFQATT, CDR2 SNEGSKA (reference sequence). The V gene end was trimmed by 0 bases and the J gene end by 4 bases; junction bases not matched to a gene: 9. The CDR3 consists of 19 residues. This chain's CDR3 is CSARDLGLAGGPRYNEQFF. The CDR3 coding sequence is TGCAGTGCTAGAGATTTGGGACTAGCGGGGGGGCCTCGGTACAATGAGCAGTTCTTC.

Ten or more counts support this clonotype. This rearrangement joins TRBV20-1 to TRBJ2-1, with 9 bases aligning to TRBD1. The CDR3 contains 15 residues. Germline V gives CDR1 DFQATT, CDR2 SNEGSKA (reference sequence). Germline trimming cut 2 bases from V and 6 bases from J; bases unmatched to any gene: 8. The CDR3 region has the DNA TGCAGTGCTAGATCGGACAGGGGAACGGGCAATGAGCAGTTCTTC. It translates to CSARSDRGTGNEQFF.

The genes are TRBV28 and TRBJ2-2, with a possible D match to TRBD2 (5 bases). CDR1 is MDHEN, CDR2 SYDVKM, per germline. Trimming took 6 bases from V and 1 from J, leaving 9 bases between them. This CDR3 has 14 amino acids. The CDR3 DNA reads TGTGCCAGCAGAGGCGGGTGGAACACCGGGGAGCTGTTTTTT. The encoded protein is CASRGGWNTGELFF.

This clonotype was picked up many times. This sequence joins TRBV6-2 or TRBV6-3 and TRBJ2-1, with D unclear. CDR3 length: 16 amino acids. Germline assignment: CDR1 MNHEY and CDR2 SVGEGT. Deletions cut 2 bases from V and 5 bases from J, with 16 bases between. The CDR3 DNA follows: TGTGCCAGCAGTTACCGGGCGGCGGCGAGGAACAATGAGCAGTTCTTC. Amino acid sequence: CASSYRAAARNNEQFF.

This clonotype was seen many times. The CDR3, as DNA: TGCAGTGCCCCGGGGCATCCAAGGAGCAATCAGCCCCAGCATTTT. It encodes CSAPGHPRSNQPQHF. The rearrangement uses TRBV20-1 and TRBJ1-5, with D possibly TRBD1 on 5 matching bases. V was shortened by 6 bases and J by 1 base, with 16 bases between the two germline ends. The germline V gene has CDR1 DFQATT and CDR2 SNEGSKA (reference sequence). This CDR3 spans 15 amino acids.